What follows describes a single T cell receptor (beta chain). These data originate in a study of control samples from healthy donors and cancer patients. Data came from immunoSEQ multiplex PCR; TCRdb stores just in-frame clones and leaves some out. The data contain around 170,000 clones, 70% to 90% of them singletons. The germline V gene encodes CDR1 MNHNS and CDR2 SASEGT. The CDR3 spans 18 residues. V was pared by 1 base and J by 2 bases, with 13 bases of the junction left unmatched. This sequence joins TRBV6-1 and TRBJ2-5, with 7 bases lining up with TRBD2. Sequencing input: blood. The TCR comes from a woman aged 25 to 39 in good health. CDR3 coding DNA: TGTGCCAGCAGTGAAGTAGGGGACTGGCGGGGGATTCAAGAGACCCAGTACTTC. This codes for CASSEVGDWRGIQETQYF.